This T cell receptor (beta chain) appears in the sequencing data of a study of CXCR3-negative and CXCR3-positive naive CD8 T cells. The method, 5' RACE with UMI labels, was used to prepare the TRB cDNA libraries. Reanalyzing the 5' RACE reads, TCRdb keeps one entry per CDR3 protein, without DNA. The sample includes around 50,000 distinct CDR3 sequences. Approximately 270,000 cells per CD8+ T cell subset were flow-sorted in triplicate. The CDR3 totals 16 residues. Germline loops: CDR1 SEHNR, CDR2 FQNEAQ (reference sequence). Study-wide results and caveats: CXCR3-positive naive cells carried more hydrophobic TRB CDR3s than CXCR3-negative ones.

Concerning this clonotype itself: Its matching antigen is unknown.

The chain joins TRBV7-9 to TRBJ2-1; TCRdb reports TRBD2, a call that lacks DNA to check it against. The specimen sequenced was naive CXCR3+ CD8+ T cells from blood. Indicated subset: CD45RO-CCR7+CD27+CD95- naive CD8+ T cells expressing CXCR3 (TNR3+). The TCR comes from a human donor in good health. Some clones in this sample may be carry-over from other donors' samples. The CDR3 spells CASSPPGTTPGNEQFF.